These 18 T cell receptor beta chains originate from one sample sequenced in a study of siplizumab effects on memory and regulatory T cells. Generated by immunoSEQ multiplex PCR, the TCRdb table keeps only in-frame clones and is missing some. Of over 100,000 clones detected, 93% appear once; the ten largest clones hold roughly 0.15%. Material for sequencing was non-Treg CD4+ T cells sorted from blood. The receptors originated from a human donor in good health.

The rearrangement joins TRBV30 to TRBJ2-7, with 8 positions matching TRBD1. The CDR3 consists of 12 residues. Trimming took 6 bases from V and 7 from J; bases not matched to a gene: 8. The germline V gene encodes CDR1 GTSNPN and CDR2 SVGIG (reference sequence). Written as DNA, the CDR3 is TGTGCCTGTCGACAGGGGTTTGGTGAGCAGTACTTC. Translated: CACRQGFGEQYF.

This rearrangement joins TRBV10-1 to TRBJ1-2; D is possibly TRBD1 (5 bases). V lost 2 bases and J lost 0, with 13 bases in between. The V gene's germline CDR1 is WNHNN and CDR2 SYGVQD (reference sequence). The CDR3 loop spans 16 amino acids. The chain's CDR3 is CASSEGGGEANYGYTF. CDR3 DNA: TGCGCCAGCAGTGAGGGGGGAGGGGAAGCTAACTATGGCTACACCTTC.

This chain links TRBV9 with TRBJ1-2, with D maybe TRBD1 (5 bases). Germline CDR1 and CDR2: SGDLS and YYNGEE. V lost 0 bases and J 5 bases, leaving 17 bases between the germline ends. CDR3 length: 16 residues. DNA for the CDR3: TGTGCCAGCAGCGTAGATACCTGGCAGGGACGTTATGGCTACACCTTC. Encoded protein: CASSVDTWQGRYGYTF.

This sequence joins TRBV7-2 and TRBJ2-1; 9 bases align to TRBD2. Per the germline V gene, CDR1 is SGHTA and CDR2 is FQGNSA. This CDR3 has 15 residues. J was trimmed by 7 bases and V by 5 bases; bases with no gene match: 9. The CDR3 bases are TGTGCCAGCAGCCCCCAGGCGGGGGGGCTTAATGAGCAGTTCTTC. Translating it yields CASSPQAGGLNEQFF.

The CDR3: CASSQLGQGSNTEAFF. DNA for the CDR3: TGTGCCAGCTCACAGTTAGGACAGGGATCGAACACTGAAGCTTTCTTT. J is TRBJ1-1 and V is TRBV18; 8 positions match TRBD1. The CDR3 totals 16 residues. The germline V gene encodes CDR1 KGHSH and CDR2 LQKENI. After removal of 4 bases from V and 1 base from J, the junction contained 8 bases not matched to a gene. Full variable domain (remainder filled in from reference TRBV18 and TRBJ1-1): NAGVMQNPRHLVRRRGQEARLRCSPMKGHSHVYWYRQLPEEGLKFMVYLQKENIIDESGMPKERFSAEFPKEGPSILRIQQVVRGDSAAYFCASSQLGQGSNTEAFFGQGTRLTVV.

The chain employs TRBV5-5 and TRBJ2-6, with D unresolved. Germline CDR1 is SGHKS and CDR2 is YYEKEE (reference sequence). V was pared by 5 bases and J by 1 base, with 13 bases between. This CDR3 spans 16 amino acids. CDR3 nucleotides: TGTGCCAGCAGGCATATTCCACGGTCTGGGGCCAACGTCCTGACTTTC. Protein: CASRHIPRSGANVLTF.

This clone was seen a single time. This chain links TRBV25-1 with TRBJ1-4, with D unclear. CDR3 length: 11 residues. Germline lookup yields CDR1 MGHDK and CDR2 SYGVNS. Deletions cut 2 bases from V and 12 bases from J, with 7 bases between. CDR3 region: CASSEKQQLFF. The CDR3 coding sequence is TGTGCCAGCAGTGAAAAGCAGCAACTGTTTTTT.

The gene calls are TRBV7-9 and TRBJ1-1, with 7 bases fitting TRBD1. Germline CDR1 reads SEHNR; CDR2 reads FQNEAQ (reference sequence). The CDR3 length is 16 residues. J was trimmed by 0 bases and V by 5 bases; bases with no gene match: 9. As DNA, the CDR3 is TGTGCCAGCAGCACGAAAAACAGGGGTATGAACACTGAAGCTTTCTTT. Translation gives CASSTKNRGMNTEAFF.

The chain employs TRBV28 and TRBJ1-2, with D unclear. V was trimmed by 6 bases and J by 5 bases, leaving 7 bases between them. Germline V gives CDR1 MDHEN, CDR2 SYDVKM. The CDR3 contains 11 residues. The CDR3 coding sequence is TGTGCCAGCAGGGAATTGTATGGCTACACCTTC. Translating gives CASRELYGYTF.

The chain recombines TRBV2 with TRBJ1-6; a weak D match, TRBD1 (6 bases). The V gene lost 7 bases and the J gene lost 8 bases, with 15 bases spanning the gap. CDR3 length: 14 amino acids. Germline lookup yields CDR1 SNHLY and CDR2 FYNNEI. Here the CDR3 reads CASTPRGQDSPLHF. Written as DNA, the CDR3 is TGTGCCAGCACCCCCCGGGGGCAGGATTCACCCCTCCACTTT.

V usage is TRBV19 and J usage is TRBJ2-1; TRBD2 aligns across 11 bases. The germline gives CDR1 LNHDA, CDR2 SQIVND (reference sequence). The CDR3 runs to 15 residues. V was clipped by 6 bases and J by 4 bases; unmatched bases: 5. The CDR3 DNA reads as TGTGCCAGTAGGTTTAGCGGGGGGGAATACAATGAGCAGTTCTTC. It yields the protein CASRFSGGEYNEQFF. The variable domain in full, with the rest retrieved from reference TRBV19 and TRBJ2-1, is DGGITQSPKYLFRKEGQNVTLSCEQNLNHDAMYWYRQDPGQGLRLIYYSQIVNDFQKGDIAEGYSVSREKKESFPLTVTSAQKNPTAFYLCASRFSGGEYNEQFFGPGTRLTVL.

J is TRBJ1-4 and V is TRBV19; D ambiguous. The CDR3 totals 14 residues. CDR1 is LNHDA, CDR2 SQIVND, per germline (reference sequence). V dropped 7 bases and J dropped 3 bases, with 12 bases sitting between them. CDR3 in amino acids: CASKPGGPNEKLFF. Written as DNA, the CDR3 is TGTGCCAGTAAACCTGGCGGACCTAATGAAAAACTGTTTTTT.

In this sample, this clone turned up a few times. This chain joins TRBV25-1 and TRBJ1-1; a possible D gene is TRBD1 (5 bases). The V end lost 3 bases, the J end lost 3 bases, and 11 bases lay between the germline ends. CDR1 is MGHDK, CDR2 SYGVNS, per germline. The CDR3 runs 14 residues. DNA for the CDR3: TGTGCCAGCAGTGACGAGGGGTGGGACACTGAAGCTTTCTTT. Amino acids: CASSDEGWDTEAFF.

The chain carries TRBV7-3 and TRBJ2-6; TRBD1 might be the D (6 bases). The CDR3 has 19 amino acids. Germline CDR1 reads SGHTA; CDR2 reads FQGTGA. Trimming cost V 5 bases and J 8 bases, with 28 bases left between them. CDR3 amino acids: CASSPRTAPGYLGTNVLTF. CDR3 DNA sequence: TGTGCCAGCAGCCCACGGACAGCACCAGGTTATCTGGGGACCAACGTCCTGACTTTC.

Concerning this clone itself: One end of the junction is discordant with germline, which a read error may explain. The CDR3 region is CASSFVLGGERAF. DNA for the CDR3: TGTGCCAGCAGCTTTGTTCTCGGGGGCGAGCGGGCTTTT. The genes are TRBV11-3 and TRBJ1-1; tentatively, D is TRBD1 (6 bases). Germline values: CDR1 SGHNT, CDR2 YENEEA. The CDR3 is 13 residues long. The full variable domain, completed using reference TRBV11-3 and TRBJ1-1, is EAGVVQSPRYKIIEKKQPVAFWCNPISGHNTLYWYLQNLGQGPELLIRYENEEAVDDSQLPKDRFSAERLKGVDSTLKIQPAELGDSAVYLCASSFVLGGERAFGQGTRLTVV.

The table lists this clone with a count of one. The chain uses TRBV6-1 and TRBJ1-2, with D maybe TRBD1 (5 bases). Trimming pared 6 bases from V and 3 bases from J, leaving 11 bases between. Germline lookup yields CDR1 MNHNS and CDR2 SASEGT. CDR3 size: 13 residues. Here the CDR3 reads CASRQGLDYGYTF. CDR3 bases: TGTGCCAGCAGGCAGGGTCTCGACTATGGCTACACCTTC.

The chain is built from TRBV7-2 and TRBJ1-2, with 9 positions matching TRBD1. Trimming took 1 base from V and 4 from J; bases not matched to a gene: 7. The CDR3 length is 16 residues. Per germline, CDR1 SGHTA and CDR2 FQGNSA. CDR3 coding DNA: TGTGCCAGCAGCTTAGAGTCGGGACAGGGTTTCTATGGCTACACCTTC. Encoded protein: CASSLESGQGFYGYTF.

CDR3 DNA: TGTGCCAGCAGCTTTACAGGAATTTACACTGAAGCTTTCTTT. This sequence encodes CASSFTGIYTEAFF. V usage is TRBV7-2 and J usage is TRBJ1-1, with D perhaps TRBD1 (5 bases). This CDR3 is built from 14 residues. Per germline, CDR1 SGHTA and CDR2 FQGNSA. V was shortened by 3 bases and J by 3 bases, with 11 bases between the two germline ends.